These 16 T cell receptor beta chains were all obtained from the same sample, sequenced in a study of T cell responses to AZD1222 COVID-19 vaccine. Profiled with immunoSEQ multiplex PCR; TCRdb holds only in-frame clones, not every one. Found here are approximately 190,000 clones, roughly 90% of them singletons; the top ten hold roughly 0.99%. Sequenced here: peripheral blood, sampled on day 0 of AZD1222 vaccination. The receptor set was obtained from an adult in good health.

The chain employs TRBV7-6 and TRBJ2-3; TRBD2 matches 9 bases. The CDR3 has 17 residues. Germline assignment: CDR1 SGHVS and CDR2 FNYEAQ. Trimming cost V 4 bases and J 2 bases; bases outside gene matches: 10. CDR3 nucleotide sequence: TGTGCCAGCAGCTGGCTTACAGCGGGAGGTAACACAGATACGCAGTATTTT. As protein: CASSWLTAGGNTDTQYF. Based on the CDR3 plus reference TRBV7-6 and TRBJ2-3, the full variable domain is GAGVSQSPRYKVTKRGQDVALRCDPISGHVSLYWYRQALGQGPEFLTYFNYEAQQDKSGLPNDRFSAERPEGSISTLTIQRTEQRDSAMYRCASSWLTAGGNTDTQYFGPGTRLTVL.

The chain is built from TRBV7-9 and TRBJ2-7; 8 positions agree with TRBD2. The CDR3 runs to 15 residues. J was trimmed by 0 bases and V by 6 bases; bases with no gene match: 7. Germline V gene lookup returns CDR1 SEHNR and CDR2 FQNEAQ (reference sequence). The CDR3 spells CASSKREWSSYEQYF. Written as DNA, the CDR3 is TGTGCCAGCAGTAAGCGGGAGTGGAGCTCCTACGAGCAGTACTTC.

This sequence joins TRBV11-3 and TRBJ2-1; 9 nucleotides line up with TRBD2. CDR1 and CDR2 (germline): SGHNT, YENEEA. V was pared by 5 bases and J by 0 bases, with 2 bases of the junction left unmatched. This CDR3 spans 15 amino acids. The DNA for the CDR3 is TGTGCCAGCAGCCGAGCGGGGGGCTCCTACAATGAGCAGTTCTTC. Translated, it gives CASSRAGGSYNEQFF.

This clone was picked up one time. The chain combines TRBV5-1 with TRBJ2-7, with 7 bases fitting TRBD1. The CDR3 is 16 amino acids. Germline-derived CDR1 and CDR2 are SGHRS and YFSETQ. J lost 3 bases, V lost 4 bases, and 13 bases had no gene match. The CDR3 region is CASSPKGASSIYEQYF. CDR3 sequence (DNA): TGCGCCAGCAGCCCAAAGGGGGCGTCGAGTATCTACGAGCAGTACTTC.

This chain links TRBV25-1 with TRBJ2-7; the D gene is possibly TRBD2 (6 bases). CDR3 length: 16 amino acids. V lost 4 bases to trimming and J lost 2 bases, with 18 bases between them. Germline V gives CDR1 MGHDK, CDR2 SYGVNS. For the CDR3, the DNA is TGTGCCAGCAGTGGTGGAAGGAGGGGTCGGGCCTACGAGCAGTACTTC. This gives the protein CASSGGRRGRAYEQYF.

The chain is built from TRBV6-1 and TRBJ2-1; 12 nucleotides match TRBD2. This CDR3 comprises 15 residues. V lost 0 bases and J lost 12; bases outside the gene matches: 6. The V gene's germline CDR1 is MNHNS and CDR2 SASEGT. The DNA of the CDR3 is TGTGCCAGCAGTGAAGCTGGCCTAGCGGGAGGGGGGCAGTTCTTC. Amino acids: CASSEAGLAGGGQFF.

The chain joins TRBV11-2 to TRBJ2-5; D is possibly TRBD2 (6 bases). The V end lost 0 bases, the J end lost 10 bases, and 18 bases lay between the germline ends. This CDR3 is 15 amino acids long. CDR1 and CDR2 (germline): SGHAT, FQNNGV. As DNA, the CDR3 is TGTGCCAGCAGCTTAGAAACTAGCCCTATTGGTATCCAGTACTTC. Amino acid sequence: CASSLETSPIGIQYF.

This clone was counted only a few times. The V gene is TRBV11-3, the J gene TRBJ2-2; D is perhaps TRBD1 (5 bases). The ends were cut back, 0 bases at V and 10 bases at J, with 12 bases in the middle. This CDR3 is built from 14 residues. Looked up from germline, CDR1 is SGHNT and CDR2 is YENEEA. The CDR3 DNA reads TGTGCCAGCAGCTTAGATAGGAACAGGAAGGAGCTGTTTTTT. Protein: CASSLDRNRKELFF. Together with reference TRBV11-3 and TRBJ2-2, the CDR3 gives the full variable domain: EAGVVQSPRYKIIEKKQPVAFWCNPISGHNTLYWYLQNLGQGPELLIRYENEEAVDDSQLPKDRFSAERLKGVDSTLKIQPAELGDSAVYLCASSLDRNRKELFFGEGSRLTVL.

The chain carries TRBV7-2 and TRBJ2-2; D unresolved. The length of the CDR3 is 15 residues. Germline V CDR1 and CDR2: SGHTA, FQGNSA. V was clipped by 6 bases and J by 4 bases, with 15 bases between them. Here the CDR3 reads CASSPRTSSTGELFF. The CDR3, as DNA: TGTGCCAGCAGTCCGCGGACGAGTAGCACCGGGGAGCTGTTTTTT.

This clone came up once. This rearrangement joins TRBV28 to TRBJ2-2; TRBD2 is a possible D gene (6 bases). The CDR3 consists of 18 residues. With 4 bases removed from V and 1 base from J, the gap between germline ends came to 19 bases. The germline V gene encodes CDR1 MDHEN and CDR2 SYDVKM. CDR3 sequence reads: CASSSPNGRERNTGELFF. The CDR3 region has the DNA TGTGCCAGCAGTTCCCCCAACGGCCGGGAGAGGAACACCGGGGAGCTGTTTTTT. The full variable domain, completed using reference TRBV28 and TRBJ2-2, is DVKVTQSSRYLVKRTGEKVFLECVQDMDHENMFWYRQDPGLGLRLIYFSYDVKMKEKGDIPEGYSVSREKKERFSLILESASTNQTSMYLCASSSPNGRERNTGELFFGEGSRLTVL.

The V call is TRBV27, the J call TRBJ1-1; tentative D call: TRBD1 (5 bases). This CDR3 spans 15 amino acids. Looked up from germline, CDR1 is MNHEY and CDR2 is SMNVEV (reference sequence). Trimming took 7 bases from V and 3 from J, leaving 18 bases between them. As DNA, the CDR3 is TGTGCCAGCACCCCCCGGGGGGGGTCGTACACTGAAGCTTTCTTT. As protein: CASTPRGGSYTEAFF.

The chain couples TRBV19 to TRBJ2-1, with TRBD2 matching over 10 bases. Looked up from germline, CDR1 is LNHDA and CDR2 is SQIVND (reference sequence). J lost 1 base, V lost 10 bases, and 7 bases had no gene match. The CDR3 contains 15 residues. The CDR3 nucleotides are TGTGCCACCTCAGGGACTAGCGCTTCCTACAATGAGCAGTTCTTC. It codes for CATSGTSASYNEQFF.

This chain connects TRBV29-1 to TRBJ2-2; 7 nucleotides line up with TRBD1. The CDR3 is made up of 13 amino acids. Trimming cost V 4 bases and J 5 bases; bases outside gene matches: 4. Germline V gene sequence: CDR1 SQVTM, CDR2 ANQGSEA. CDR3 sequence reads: CSVAAGGTGELFF. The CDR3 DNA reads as TGCAGCGTTGCGGCAGGGGGAACCGGGGAGCTGTTTTTT.

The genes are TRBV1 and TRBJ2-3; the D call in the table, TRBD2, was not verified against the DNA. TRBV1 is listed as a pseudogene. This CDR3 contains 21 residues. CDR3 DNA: TGCACCAGCAGCCAGAATAAGATAAGGACTAGCGGGGATCCTAGCACAGATACGCAGTATTTT. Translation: CTSSQNKIRTSGDPSTDTQYF.

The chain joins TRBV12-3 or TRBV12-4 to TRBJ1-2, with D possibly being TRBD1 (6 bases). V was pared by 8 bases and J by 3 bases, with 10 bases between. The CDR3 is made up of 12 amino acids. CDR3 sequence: CASVAGDYGYTF. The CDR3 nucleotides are TGTGCCAGCGTCGCAGGGGACTATGGCTACACCTTC.

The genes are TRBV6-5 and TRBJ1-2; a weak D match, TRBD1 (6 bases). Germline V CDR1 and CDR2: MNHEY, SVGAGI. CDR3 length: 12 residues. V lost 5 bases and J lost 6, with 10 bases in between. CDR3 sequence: CASSTGSNGYTF. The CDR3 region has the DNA TGTGCCAGCAGTACAGGGTCAAATGGCTACACCTTC.